The 25 T cell receptor beta chains given below trace back to one sample, sequenced in a study of T cells after yellow fever vaccination (dated by TCRdb to between 2018 and 2021). Library prep was done by 5' RACE. The instrument given in TCRdb is Illumina NovaSeq 6000. Through fastp at Q25 and MiXCR, TCRdb rebuilt clones from the public reads, retaining in-frame beta chains. Every distinct CDR3 protein forms one entry, paired with its most common genes and DNA. For this sample the table gives 300,000 or so distinct CDR3 sequences, of which almost 4% were detected only once. The top ten clones comprise 20% to 25% of the sample. Explained via the paper, the treatment or condition label denotes: live attenuated yellow fever vaccine strain. The sequenced sample was PBMCs, obtained 5 days after the yellow fever booster vaccination. These receptor sequences come from a man aged 18 to 35 who received the YFV17D yellow fever vaccine.

The chain links TRBV20-1 to TRBJ2-7, with TRBD2 identical over 8 bases. CDR3 size: 14 residues. Per germline, CDR1 DFQATT and CDR2 SNEGSKA (reference sequence). The V gene end was trimmed by 0 bases and the J gene end by 3 bases; junction bases not matched to a gene: 4. The DNA for the CDR3 is TGCAGTGCTAGAGATCGGCGGGGGGTCTACGAGCAGTACTTC. Its translation is CSARDRRGVYEQYF.

This clonotype was picked up a small number of times. The V and J genes are TRBV6-5 and TRBJ1-1, with a weak D call TRBD1 (6 bases). Germline V gene lookup returns CDR1 MNHEY and CDR2 SVGAGI. The CDR3 has 15 residues. V lost 6 bases, J lost 4 bases, and 18 bases lay in between. The CDR3 reads CASSPQGWRGTEAFF. DNA of the CDR3: TGTGCCAGCAGCCCCCAGGGGTGGCGGGGCACTGAAGCTTTCTTT.

The chain links TRBV6-1 to TRBJ2-3, with D perhaps TRBD1 or TRBD2 (5 bases each). Trimming pared 2 bases from V and 0 bases from J, leaving 9 bases between. CDR3 length: 15 amino acids. From germline, CDR1 is MNHNS and CDR2 SASEGT. This chain's CDR3 is CASSENGGSTDTQYF. CDR3 DNA: TGTGCCAGCAGTGAAAATGGGGGAAGCACAGATACGCAGTATTTT.

Written as DNA, the CDR3 is TGCGCCAGCAGCCCCTATAATCGACAGGGGGCCGGGGAGCTGTTTTTT. It codes for CASSPYNRQGAGELFF. V gene TRBV4-3 combines with J gene TRBJ2-2, with 9 bases matching TRBD1. The CDR3 covers 16 residues. Germline lookup yields CDR1 LGHNA and CDR2 YSLEER. V lost 4 bases and J lost 6; bases outside the gene matches: 9.

This clonotype has a handful of counts. The rearrangement links TRBV7-3 to TRBJ2-3; TRBD1 is a possible D gene (6 bases). Trimming left V 5 bases short and J 7 bases short, with 13 bases between. Germline loops: CDR1 SGHTA, CDR2 FQGTGA. CDR3 size: 13 residues. Written as DNA, the CDR3 is TGTGCCAGCAGCCCTCTGGGGGCGTATACGCAGTATTTT. It codes for CASSPLGAYTQYF.

This clonotype has a handful of counts. CDR3 in DNA: TGTGCCAGCAGCGTCTCACCAAACCCCTACGAGCAGTACTTC. Translated, it gives CASSVSPNPYEQYF. The rearrangement uses TRBV9 and TRBJ2-7; D ambiguous. Looked up from germline, CDR1 is SGDLS and CDR2 is YYNGEE. This CDR3 is built from 14 residues. Trimming cost V 2 bases and J 2 bases, with 11 bases left between them. Full variable domain (outside the CDR3, taken from reference TRBV9 and TRBJ2-7): DSGVTQTPKHLITATGQRVTLRCSPRSGDLSVYWYQQSLDQGLQFLIQYYNGEERAKGNILERFSAQQFPDLHSELNLSSLELGDSALYFCASSVSPNPYEQYFGPGTRLTVT.

The rearrangement uses TRBV29-1 and TRBJ2-5; TRBD1 might be the D (6 bases). Germline V gene sequence: CDR1 SQVTM, CDR2 ANQGSEA. Trimming removed 6 bases from V and 5 bases from J, with 16 bases in between. The CDR3 is made up of 13 amino acids. The CDR3 nucleotides are TGCAGCGTAACAGGGAGCTTAGGGGAGACCCAGTACTTC. This codes for CSVTGSLGETQYF.

The chain has TRBV2 and TRBJ1-5; tentatively, D is TRBD1 (5 bases). The CDR3 consists of 15 residues. V lost 5 bases to trimming and J lost 6 bases, with 17 bases between them. CDR1 is SNHLY, CDR2 FYNNEI, per germline. The CDR3 reads CASSPGRTMGQPQHF. The CDR3 DNA follows: TGTGCCAGCAGTCCGGGACGGACAATGGGTCAGCCCCAGCATTTT.

This clonotype has ten or more counts. The junction does not match germline at one end; this may be a read error. The chain has TRBV7-6 and TRBJ2-3, with TRBD2 identical over 9 bases. The germline gives CDR1 SGHVS, CDR2 FNYEAQ. The CDR3 consists of 15 residues. The CDR3 reads CASSLAGNVIDTQYF. The CDR3 DNA follows: TGTGCCAGCAGCCTAGCGGGGAATGTGATAGATACGCAGTATTTT. The variable domain in full, completed from reference TRBV7-6 and TRBJ2-3, reads GAGVSQSPRYKVTKRGQDVALRCDPISGHVSLYWYRQALGQGPEFLTYFNYEAQQDKSGLPNDRFSAERPEGSISTLTIQRTEQRDSAMYRCASSLAGNVIDTQYFGPGTRLTVL.

This clonotype was detected ten times or more. The CDR3 coding sequence is TGTGCCAGCAGTCCCCCCCCTAGCGGGGGGACCCATGAGCAGTTCTTC. It is translated as CASSPPPSGGTHEQFF. The rearrangement links TRBV28 to TRBJ2-1; TRBD2 agrees at 11 bases. Germline V gene data show CDR1 as MDHEN and CDR2 as SYDVKM. Trimming at V came to 5 bases and at J to 8 bases, leaving 11 bases not matched to a gene. The length of the CDR3 is 16 residues.

This clonotype turned up a few times. This chain connects TRBV6-6 to TRBJ1-2; no firm D call. There are 14 residues in the CDR3. Trimming shortened V by 2 bases and J by 4 bases, and 11 bases separated the two germline ends. CDR1 and CDR2 (germline): MNHNY, SVGAGI (reference sequence). The CDR3 DNA sequence: TGTGCCAGCAGTTACCCATCCTACTCCTATGGCTACACCTTC. It specifies CASSYPSYSYGYTF.

In this sample, this clonotype turned up many times. This sequence joins TRBV28 and TRBJ1-5; D is possibly TRBD1 (5 bases). This CDR3 has 17 amino acids. Germline loops: CDR1 MDHEN, CDR2 SYDVKM. With 5 bases removed from V and 7 bases from J, the gap between germline ends came to 24 bases. CDR3 region: CASSKLDRGLGAQPQHF. In DNA, the CDR3 is TGTGCCAGCAGTAAACTTGACAGAGGGCTAGGGGCCCAGCCCCAGCATTTT.

This clonotype was picked up many times. The DNA of the CDR3 is TGCGCCAGCAGCCAAGGATGGGATGCAGATACGCAGTATTTT. As protein: CASSQGWDADTQYF. The chain is built from TRBV4-1 and TRBJ2-3; the D is unclear. Germline V gene data show CDR1 as MGHRA and CDR2 as YSYEKL. V lost 1 base and J 4 bases, leaving 9 bases between the germline ends. The CDR3 has 14 residues.

This clonotype was seen a few times. DNA of the CDR3: TGCAGTGCTAGAAGGGGCGATGGCCAGCCCCAGCATTTT. Amino acid sequence: CSARRGDGQPQHF. This chain links TRBV20-1 with TRBJ1-5; D perhaps matches TRBD1 (5 bases). The CDR3 loop spans 13 amino acids. V lost 2 bases and J lost 7, with 12 bases in between. Germline CDR1 reads DFQATT; CDR2 reads SNEGSKA (reference sequence).

This clonotype occurred a few times. The chain carries TRBV20-1 and TRBJ1-5; no clear D gene. V lost 6 bases and J 2 bases, leaving 14 bases between the germline ends. Germline-derived CDR1 and CDR2 are DFQATT and SNEGSKA (reference sequence). This CDR3 region has 14 residues. CDR3 amino acids: CSAPRVSGNQPQHF. The CDR3 bases are TGCAGTGCGCCGAGGGTATCGGGCAATCAGCCCCAGCATTTT.

The chain uses TRBV5-1 and TRBJ1-3; D gene unclear. The V end was cut by 4 bases, the J end by 2 bases, with 16 bases between. The CDR3 totals 16 residues. CDR1 is SGHRS, CDR2 YFSETQ, per germline. DNA for the CDR3: TGCGCCAGCAGCCCTGGGCCGGTGGGCGCTGGAAACACCATATATTTT. Its protein product is CASSPGPVGAGNTIYF.

This clonotype was seen at least ten times. The chain links TRBV5-6 to TRBJ1-1; tentatively, D is TRBD1 (6 bases). The CDR3 contains 17 residues. Trimming left V 4 bases short and J 0 bases short, with 19 bases between. Germline CDR1 SGHDT, CDR2 YYEEEE. CDR3 nucleotide sequence: TGTGCCAGCAGCCTCCCCGGTACAGGGTACATGAACACTGAAGCTTTCTTT. Its protein is CASSLPGTGYMNTEAFF. The whole variable domain, remainder taken from reference TRBV5-6 and TRBJ1-1, is DAGVTQSPTHLIKTRGQQVTLRCSPKSGHDTVSWYQQALGQGPQFIFQYYEEEERQRGNFPDRFSGHQFPNYSSELNVNALLLGDSALYLCASSLPGTGYMNTEAFFGQGTRLTVV.

Worth noting for this clonotype: Germline is not matched at one junction end, which may reflect a read error. The rearrangement links TRBV27 to TRBJ1-4; D perhaps matches TRBD1 (5 bases). The CDR3 runs to 14 residues. CDR1 MNHEY and CDR2 SMNVEV come from the germline V gene (reference sequence). The CDR3 protein is CASSSGGSSEILFF. Here the CDR3 DNA reads TGTGCCAGCAGTTCCGGGGGTTCATCAGAAATACTGTTTTTT.

This clonotype was seen at least ten times. The chain's CDR3 is CASSQEGVGTEAFF. The CDR3 DNA sequence: TGTGCCAGCAGCCAGGAGGGGGTTGGCACTGAAGCTTTCTTT. The rearrangement joins TRBV7-2 to TRBJ1-1; D is possibly TRBD1 (6 bases). CDR3 length: 14 amino acids. Germline lookup yields CDR1 SGHTA and CDR2 FQGNSA. V dropped 5 bases and J dropped 4 bases, with 14 bases sitting between them. The entire variable domain, with the rest obtained from reference TRBV7-2 and TRBJ1-1, is as follows: GAGVSQSPSNKVTEKGKDVELRCDPISGHTALYWYRQSLGQGLEFLIYFQGNSAPDKSGLPSDRFSAERTGGSVSTLTIQRTQQEDSAVYLCASSQEGVGTEAFFGQGTRLTVV.

The chain carries TRBV19 and TRBJ1-5; TRBD1 aligns across 9 bases. The CDR3 is 16 residues long. The germline CDR1 and CDR2 sequences are LNHDA and SQIVND (reference sequence). J lost 6 bases, V lost 3 bases, and 9 bases had no gene match. CDR3 DNA: TGTGCCAGTAGTATCCCACAGGGGGCGAATGGTCAGCCCCAGCATTTT. It translates to CASSIPQGANGQPQHF.

This clonotype was picked up many times. The J gene is TRBJ2-1, the V gene TRBV29-1, with 7 bases aligning to TRBD1. J lost 2 bases, V lost 5 bases, and 9 bases had no gene match. Germline assignment: CDR1 SQVTM and CDR2 ANQGSEA. The CDR3 is 15 residues long. In nucleotides, the CDR3 is TGCAGCGTTCGGGATACAGGGGCACCCTACAATGAGCAGTTCTTC. This translates into CSVRDTGAPYNEQFF.

This clonotype was recorded a few times. The chain combines TRBV4-1 with TRBJ1-5; TRBD1 aligns across 7 bases. V was clipped by 2 bases and J by 7 bases; unmatched bases: 8. The germline V gene encodes CDR1 MGHRA and CDR2 YSYEKL. The CDR3 spans 15 residues. CDR3 DNA: TGCGCCAGCAGCCAAACAGGGGCGAGAAGGCAGCCCCAGCATTTT. It is translated as CASSQTGARRQPQHF.

Only a few counts were recorded for this clonotype. The rearrangement links TRBV10-1 to TRBJ2-5; perhaps D is TRBD1 or TRBD2 (5 bases each). V gave up 7 bases and J gave up 5 bases, with 23 bases separating them. The CDR3 length is 16 residues. Germline V gene sequence: CDR1 WNHNN, CDR2 SYGVQD (reference sequence). The CDR3 DNA sequence: TGCGCCAGCAATAGTGGGGAAACGGGGCCGAGGGAGACCCAGTACTTC. Translation gives CASNSGETGPRETQYF.

To note about this clonotype: A read error may be the cause here, since a much bigger clone is one base away. The CDR3 region has the DNA TGTGCCAGCAGCCAAGGGACAGAGAACACTGAAGCTTTCTTT. It encodes CASSQGTENTEAFF. The V and J genes are TRBV3-1 and TRBJ1-1, with a possible D match to TRBD1 (6 bases). Trimming removed 1 base from V and 1 base from J, with 7 bases in between. The CDR3 is made up of 14 amino acids. Germline-derived CDR1 and CDR2 are LGHDT and YNNKEL (reference sequence).

This rearrangement joins TRBV19 to TRBJ2-7; D is undetermined. Trimming cost V 5 bases and J 0 bases, with 11 bases left between them. From germline, CDR1 is LNHDA and CDR2 SQIVND (reference sequence). The CDR3 sequence is 14 residues long. Here the CDR3 reads CASSPSVSSYEQYF. The DNA of the CDR3 is TGTGCCAGTAGTCCCAGTGTCAGCTCCTACGAGCAGTACTTC.